Following are 19 T cell receptor beta chains from one sample sequenced in a study of blood T cell repertoires in COVID-19. TCRdb's table, derived via immunoSEQ multiplex PCR, lists solely in-frame clones and lacks some. This sample has a few hundred thousand clones, with just under 90% found just once. Sequenced sample: PBMCs or T cells enriched from blood (not recorded which). These receptors all come from a man aged 25-45 years who had recovered from COVID-19.

The chain recombines TRBV19 with TRBJ2-7; 7 nucleotides line up with TRBD1. Germline V lookup: CDR1 LNHDA, CDR2 SQIVND (reference sequence). The ends lost 4 bases at V and 6 bases at J; junction bases unmatched: 6. The CDR3 consists of 13 residues. CDR3 loop: CASSTDRSSEQYF. CDR3 DNA sequence: TGTGCCAGTAGTACGGACAGGAGTTCCGAGCAGTACTTC.

The V and J genes are TRBV7-9 and TRBJ2-3; no clear D. CDR1 is SEHNR and CDR2 is FQNEAQ in the germline V gene (reference sequence). The CDR3 loop spans 15 amino acids. V lost 5 bases to trimming and J lost 2 bases, with 14 bases between them. The CDR3 region is CASSPQRAYTDTQYF. CDR3 DNA sequence: TGTGCCAGCAGCCCCCAGCGAGCCTACACAGATACGCAGTATTTT.

The rearrangement uses TRBV19 and TRBJ2-1; 10 bases are a match to TRBD2. The CDR3 runs to 19 residues. The V gene end was trimmed by 3 bases and the J gene end by 0 bases; junction bases not matched to a gene: 11. The V gene's germline CDR1 is LNHDA and CDR2 SQIVND (reference sequence). CDR3 amino acids: CASSIGWTSGKSSYNEQFF. CDR3 in DNA: TGTGCCAGTAGTATTGGCTGGACTAGCGGAAAGAGCTCCTACAATGAGCAGTTCTTC.

The chain has TRBV19 and TRBJ2-1, with 9 bases that match TRBD2. This CDR3 has 14 residues. In germline, CDR1 is LNHDA, CDR2 SQIVND (reference sequence). V dropped 5 bases and J dropped 7; count of bases not matched to a gene: 6. This chain's CDR3 is CASSLRGGSNEQFF. CDR3 DNA: TGTGCCAGTAGTTTGCGGGGGGGGTCGAATGAGCAGTTCTTC.

The chain employs TRBV19 and TRBJ1-2, with 9 positions matching TRBD1. The trim removed 7 bases at V and 3 bases at J, leaving 6 bases unmatched. The length of the CDR3 is 14 residues. Germline CDR1 reads LNHDA; CDR2 reads SQIVND (reference sequence). CDR3 DNA sequence: TGTGCCAGTACCATCGGACAGGGGTACTATGGCTACACCTTC. Its translation is CASTIGQGYYGYTF.

For the CDR3, the DNA is TGCGCCAGCCATGGGACAGGAGAAGCGACCCAGTACTTC. Translating it yields CASHGTGEATQYF. J is TRBJ2-5 and V is TRBV5-1; 8 positions agree with TRBD1. CDR1 is SGHRS, CDR2 YFSETQ, per germline. With 7 bases clipped from V and 7 bases from J, the junction kept 9 bases outside the gene matches. The CDR3 has 13 amino acids.

The chain carries TRBV18 and TRBJ1-2; D may be TRBD1 (5 bases). The CDR3 extends over 16 amino acids. Germline CDR1 KGHSH, CDR2 LQKENI. V gave up 1 base and J gave up 3 bases, with 15 bases separating them. CDR3 nucleotide sequence: TGTGCCAGCTCACCACTCCAGGGTAATAGTGACTATGGCTACACCTTC. This codes for CASSPLQGNSDYGYTF. Using reference TRBV18 and TRBJ1-2 for the parts outside the CDR3, the full variable domain is NAGVMQNPRHLVRRRGQEARLRCSPMKGHSHVYWYRQLPEEGLKFMVYLQKENIIDESGMPKERFSAEFPKEGPSILRIQQVVRGDSAAYFCASSPLQGNSDYGYTFGSGTRLTVV.

The gene calls are TRBV29-1 and TRBJ1-4, with D tentatively TRBD1 (6 bases). CDR1 is SQVTM, CDR2 ANQGSEA, per germline. Trimming removed 2 bases at V and 0 bases at J, with 10 bases between. This CDR3 spans 15 amino acids. CDR3 nucleotide sequence: TGCAGCGTTGAAACTCGACAGGCAACTAATGAAAAACTGTTTTTT. Its translation: CSVETRQATNEKLFF.

V is TRBV6-5 and J is TRBJ1-1, with 8 bases fitting TRBD1. CDR3 length equals 14 residues. The germline CDR1 and CDR2 sequences are MNHEY and SVGAGI. Trimming cost V 6 bases and J 2 bases; bases outside gene matches: 5. CDR3 region: CASSRDRGNTEAFF. CDR3 bases: TGTGCCAGCAGCCGCGACAGGGGAAACACTGAAGCTTTCTTT.

The chain couples TRBV5-1 to TRBJ1-1; D is possibly TRBD1 (6 bases). In germline, CDR1 is SGHRS, CDR2 YFSETQ. The CDR3 length is 14 residues. V was clipped by 2 bases and J by 5 bases, with 13 bases between them. Here the CDR3 DNA reads TGCGCCAGCAGCTTCGGGGGGCTTAGGACTGAAGCTTTCTTT. Encoded protein: CASSFGGLRTEAFF.

This clone showed up just a few times. The chain combines TRBV2 with TRBJ1-1; no clear D gene. The germline V gene has CDR1 SNHLY and CDR2 FYNNEI. CDR3 length: 13 amino acids. V was trimmed by 6 bases and J by 8 bases, leaving 16 bases between them. The CDR3 here is CASSRENLSEAFF. CDR3 bases: TGTGCCAGCAGCCGAGAAAATCTTAGCGAAGCTTTCTTT.

V is TRBV28 and J is TRBJ1-1; 9 bases match TRBD1. Per the germline V gene, CDR1 is MDHEN and CDR2 is SYDVKM. The CDR3 sequence is 13 residues long. Trimming removed 5 bases from V and 5 bases from J; junction bases left unmatched: 3. The CDR3 coding sequence is TGTGCCAGCAGTGGACAGGGGAGAACTGAAGCTTTCTTT. Translated: CASSGQGRTEAFF.

The rearrangement joins TRBV12-3 or TRBV12-4 to TRBJ2-7; TRBD1 might be the D (6 bases). The CDR3 sequence is 12 residues long. V dropped 4 bases and J dropped 4 bases, with 8 bases sitting between them. DNA of the CDR3: TGTGCCAGCAGTTGGACAGCTTACGAGCAGTACTTC. Protein product: CASSWTAYEQYF.

V and J are TRBV5-4 and TRBJ2-7; TRBD1 agrees at 8 bases. The V gene end was trimmed by 1 base and the J gene end by 3 bases; junction bases not matched to a gene: 9. The CDR3 contains 16 residues. Germline V gives CDR1 SGHNT, CDR2 YYREEE (reference sequence). CDR3 nucleotide sequence: TGTGCCAGCAGCTTGCGTTCCCCAGGGGGCATCTACGAGCAGTACTTC. It is translated as CASSLRSPGGIYEQYF. The full variable domain, in which reference TRBV5-4 and TRBJ2-7 provide the parts outside the CDR3, is ETGVTQSPTHLIKTRGQQVTLRCSSQSGHNTVSWYQQALGQGPQFIFQYYREEENGRGNFPPRFSGLQFPNYSSELNVNALELDDSALYLCASSLRSPGGIYEQYFGPGTRLTVT.

The rearrangement links TRBV25-1 to TRBJ2-7, with TRBD2 identical over 7 bases. Looked up from germline, CDR1 is MGHDK and CDR2 is SYGVNS. The V and J ends lost 5 bases and 4 bases, in that order; junction bases with no gene match: 11. This CDR3 is built from 15 residues. The CDR3, as DNA: TGTGCCAGCAGTCGGCGGGGGAACCCTATTTACGAGCAGTACTTC. This gives the protein CASSRRGNPIYEQYF.

The rearrangement joins TRBV5-5 to TRBJ2-3, with unresolved D. CDR1 and CDR2 from the germline V gene are SGHKS and YYEKEE (reference sequence). Trimming removed 0 bases at V and 1 base at J, with 9 bases between. The CDR3 is 15 amino acids. The CDR3 sequence is CASSLAVVGTDTQYF. CDR3 coding DNA: TGTGCCAGCAGCTTGGCGGTAGTCGGCACAGATACGCAGTATTTT.

The rearrangement links TRBV6-2 or TRBV6-3 to TRBJ1-1; D is uncertain. Trimming removed 4 bases from V and 8 bases from J, with 14 bases in between. CDR3 length equals 13 residues. Germline CDR1 is MNHEY and CDR2 is SVGEGT. In DNA form, the CDR3 reads TGTGCCAGCAGTTTCGCGACCGGGGAGGAAGCTTTCTTT. Amino acids: CASSFATGEEAFF.

V and J are TRBV19 and TRBJ1-2, with D uncertain. This CDR3 comprises 14 residues. CDR1 and CDR2 (germline): LNHDA, SQIVND (reference sequence). The V gene lost 2 bases and the J gene lost 4 bases, with 11 bases spanning the gap. The CDR3 DNA follows: TGTGCCAGTAGTATATTACGGGTCGGCTATGGCTACACCTTC. It specifies CASSILRVGYGYTF.

V usage is TRBV4-1 and J usage is TRBJ1-1, with D perhaps matching TRBD1 (5 bases). Deletions cut 0 bases from V and 1 base from J, with 9 bases between. The germline V gene has CDR1 MGHRA and CDR2 YSYEKL. The CDR3 is 15 residues long. Here the CDR3 DNA reads TGCGCCAGCAGCCAAGATGCAGGGAAGAACACTGAAGCTTTCTTT. It encodes CASSQDAGKNTEAFF.